The clone carrying this TCR beta chain was counted at least ten times. Its antigen remains unidentified. The read finishes 3 residues shy of the CDR3 end, and the germline J gene is used to complete it. This CDR3 spans 14 amino acids. Losses at the gene ends were 8 bases for V and 6 bases for J; bases not matched to a gene: 12. CDR1 is SQVTM and CDR2 is ANQGSEA in the germline V gene. The data were taken from a study of T cell clonality in common variable immunodeficiency. General study points: Reportedly, TCR beta sequences from common variable immunodeficiency showed fewer deletions and N-nucleotide insertions.

Here immunoSEQ multiplex PCR was the method, and the copy in TCRdb shows in-frame clones only, minus some. Altogether about 37,000 clones were found in the sample, and no singletons occur. V gene TRBV29-1 combines with J gene TRBJ2-1, with 8 nucleotides matching TRBD2. The sequenced material came from peripheral blood mononuclear cells. This TCR came from a person aged 18 to 70 in good health. This CDR3 is CSMTSAHRTNEQFF. The covered CDR3 bases are TGCAGCATGACTAGCGCCCATCGGACCAATGAG.